This T cell receptor (beta chain) was observed in a study of T cell responses to AZD1222 COVID-19 vaccine. Study outcomes and limitations: A mostly white British donor set with more females was recruited, and clonal diversity was possibly underestimated. Sampled repertoires all dated from after the peak T cell response.

The CDR3 is made up of 14 amino acids. The germline V gene encodes CDR1 SGHRS and CDR2 YFSETQ. Trimming took off 1 base at V and 3 bases at J, with 11 bases between the two ends. A word on this clone: No antigen is known for it.

Clones were read by immunoSEQ multiplex PCR, and TCRdb kept only the in-frame ones, dropping some. The sample carries 120,000 to 150,000 clones, approximately 90% recorded once. The chain uses TRBV5-1 and TRBJ2-7, with a tentative D call TRBD1 (6 bases). Sequencing used peripheral blood, obtained on day 0 of AZD1222 vaccination. The origin of this receptor is an adult in good health. This CDR3 is CASSLTGKGYEQYF. The CDR3 coding sequence is TGCGCCAGCAGCTTGACAGGGAAGGGCTACGAGCAGTACTTC.